This TCR beta chain was documented in a study of T cells after yellow fever vaccination (dated by TCRdb to the late 2010s). Context from the whole study: The SMART-Seq v4 Ultra Low Input RNA kit was used to prepare libraries from fractions with low cell numbers. To track T-cell clones before and after primary and booster YFV17D yellow fever vaccination, bulk TCR alpha and beta repertoires were sequenced longitudinally. Blood was drawn at multiple timepoints before and after primary and secondary immunization, with bulk PBMC replicates and cell subsets isolated. Two healthy male donors, one aged 18 to 30 and one aged 30 to 40 years, were included in the cohort. Results the study describes overall, beyond this receptor: Because the study included only two donors, the extent to which the findings can be generalized is limited. Because abundant contaminating clonotypes from the bulk population could be contained in FACS-sorted repertoires, computational filtering was required. A small share of clonotypes occurred in both CD4 and CD8 compartments, likely arising from convergent recombination. Compared with the primary T-cell response, the secondary T-cell response was faster but weaker, reaching its peak on day 5 rather than on day 15. After the booster, most of the clones that had expanded following primary vaccination were detected again (roughly 97% of CD4 and around 87% of CD8), which suggests that memory was broadly maintained.

Details on this clonotype: There is no known antigen for this receptor. Per-base quality was not reported, and no clone a single base away is much larger than it.

The treatment or condition label corresponds to: live attenuated yellow fever vaccine strain. PBMCs were isolated from peripheral blood using a standard Ficoll-Paque protocol. Dynabeads CD4 and CD8 positive selection kits were used to isolate CD4 and CD8 T-cell fractions. TriZol was used to extract RNA from bulk PBMCs, from CD4 and CD8 fractions, and from dextramer-positive and dextramer-negative fractions. Trimming takes 5 bases from V and 4 bases from J, and the germline ends sit 21 bases apart. Including cysteine and phenylalanine, the CDR3 has 16 amino acids. Solely the CDR3 DNA is kept, with 48 bases framed from the first base. CDR1 and CDR2, per the germline V gene (reference sequence), are DFQATT and SNEGSKA. TCR cDNA was synthesized by 5'RACE template switching, through which a universal primer site and unique molecular identifiers were introduced. cDNA synthesis was primed from both the TCR alpha and TCR beta constant segments. Libraries were amplified in two PCR steps, with sample barcodes and sequencing adapters added in the second step. Libraries were sequenced on Illumina HiSeq 2500 (2x100 bp) or NovaSeq (2x150 bp). On the authors' methods: Reads were demultiplexed and collapsed into UMI consensus sequences with MIGEC, and V(D)J alignment was performed with MiXCR. Clonotypes responding to the vaccine were identified with edgeR on replicate PBMC samples, with the criteria of FDR below 0.01 and a log2 fold change above 5 up to day 15. Each bulk clonotype received a CD4 or CD8 identity based on whether the sequenced CD4 or CD8 repertoire contained that clonotype at higher abundance. Through fastp at Q25 and MiXCR, TCRdb rebuilt clones from the public reads, retaining in-frame beta chains. Rows merge per CDR3 protein into single entries with the most common DNA and genes. These V and J calls are TCRdb output, not the study's own analysis. This sample gives around 180,000 distinct CDR3 sequences in total; about 6% of them show up just once. The top ten hold less than 3.5% of the sample.

The sample consisted of CD4+ T cells sorted from PBMCs, taken on the day of the first yellow fever vaccination. This sequence originates from a man between 18 and 35 years old who received the YFV17D yellow fever vaccine. This chain is built from TRBV20-1 and TRBJ2-1; the D segment could be TRBD2, given 7 matching bases. The CDR3 region: CSASRGGGARYNEQFF. At the DNA level, the sequence is TGCAGTGCTTCTCGGGGAGGGGGGGCTAGGTACAATGAGCAGTTCTTC.